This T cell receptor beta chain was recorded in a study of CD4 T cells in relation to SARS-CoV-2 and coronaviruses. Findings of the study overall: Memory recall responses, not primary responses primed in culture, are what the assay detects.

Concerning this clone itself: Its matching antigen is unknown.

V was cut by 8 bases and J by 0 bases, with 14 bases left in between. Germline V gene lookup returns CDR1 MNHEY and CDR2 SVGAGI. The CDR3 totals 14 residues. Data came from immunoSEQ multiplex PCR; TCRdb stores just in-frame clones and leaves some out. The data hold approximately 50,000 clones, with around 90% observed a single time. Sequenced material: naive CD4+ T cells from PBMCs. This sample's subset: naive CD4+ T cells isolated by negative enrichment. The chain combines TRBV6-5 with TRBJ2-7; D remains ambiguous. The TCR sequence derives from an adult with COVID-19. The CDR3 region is CASRSTRSSYEQYF. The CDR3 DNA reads TGTGCCAGCCGGTCGACGAGGAGCTCCTACGAGCAGTACTTC.